These 10 T cell receptor beta chains were all obtained from the same sample, sequenced in a study of T-cell memory formation after mild COVID-19. Using its own MiXCR run on the 5' RACE reads, TCRdb lists one record per CDR3 protein. Here the sample spans around 90,000 distinct CDR3 sequences, less than 15% being singletons. Specimen: PBMCs or a T cell subset sorted from them (not recorded which). The source is an adult woman who had mild COVID-19 (a few samples of this study predate the infection). Cell type and time point are not known.

The V gene is TRBV4-3, the J gene TRBJ2-1; 10 nucleotides line up with TRBD2. The CDR3 contains 16 residues. V lost 0 bases and J lost 3; bases outside the gene matches: 2. Germline values: CDR1 LGHNA, CDR2 YSLEER. This chain's CDR3 is CASSQETSGHYNEQFF. Written as DNA, the CDR3 is TGCGCCAGCAGCCAAGAGACTAGCGGGCACTACAATGAGCAGTTCTTC.

This clonotype was counted a few times. The rearrangement joins TRBV7-9 to TRBJ2-7; D possibly matches TRBD1 or TRBD2 (5 bases each). CDR3 length equals 18 residues. The germline gives CDR1 SEHNR, CDR2 FQNEAQ (reference sequence). V lost 2 bases to trimming and J lost 0 bases, with 20 bases between them. CDR3 DNA sequence: TGTGCCAGCAGCTTAAGTCAACTCGGGACGAAAAGCTCCTACGAGCAGTACTTC. Translation: CASSLSQLGTKSSYEQYF.

V is TRBV12-3 or TRBV12-4 and J is TRBJ1-4; D is ambiguous. The V end was cut by 3 bases, the J end by 0 bases, with 8 bases between. The CDR3 is made up of 15 amino acids. This CDR3 is CASSLGGATNEKLFF. The DNA for the CDR3 is TGTGCCAGCAGTTTGGGCGGAGCAACTAATGAAAAACTGTTTTTT.

This clonotype was observed a few times. The chain is built from TRBV20-1 and TRBJ2-1, with TRBD2 matching over 9 bases. Germline CDR1 reads DFQATT; CDR2 reads SNEGSKA (reference sequence). There are 16 residues in the CDR3. The junction had 6 bases not matched to a gene; V was cut back by 1 base and J by 2 bases. The DNA for the CDR3 is TGCAGTGCTAGAGGACTAGCGGCCTTAACCTACAATGAGCAGTTCTTC. Translating it yields CSARGLAALTYNEQFF.

This clonotype was detected a few times. The chain has TRBV5-1 and TRBJ1-2, with 9 bases lining up with TRBD1. Losses at the gene ends were 0 bases for V and 4 bases for J; bases not matched to a gene: 10. This CDR3 spans 17 amino acids. CDR1 and CDR2 from the germline V gene are SGHRS and YFSETQ. The CDR3 sequence is CASSLVLGTGSPYGYTF. DNA for the CDR3: TGCGCCAGCAGCTTGGTCCTCGGGACAGGGAGCCCCTATGGCTACACCTTC.

The J gene is TRBJ1-2, the V gene TRBV29-1; D unclear. The ends were cut back, 7 bases at V and 4 bases at J, with 22 bases in the middle. The CDR3 runs to 15 residues. Germline V lookup: CDR1 SQVTM, CDR2 ANQGSEA. The CDR3 DNA is TGCAGCGCCCGAACCTCAGTACAGTCCCCCTATGGCTACACCTTC. It codes for CSARTSVQSPYGYTF.

This clonotype showed up just a few times. The rearrangement uses TRBV7-4 and TRBJ2-7, with a possible D match to TRBD1 (5 bases). The V and J ends lost 3 bases and 2 bases respectively, with 20 bases between them. Per the germline V gene, CDR1 is SGHVT and CDR2 is SQSDAQ. The CDR3 extends over 17 amino acids. The CDR3 sequence: CASSFPPVDTPPYEQYF. The DNA for the CDR3 is TGTGCCAGCAGCTTCCCCCCAGTGGACACTCCCCCCTACGAGCAGTACTTC.

The chain is built from TRBV12-3 or TRBV12-4 and TRBJ1-5, with a possible D match to TRBD1 (5 bases). The CDR3 contains 16 residues. Trimming shortened V by 4 bases and J by 7 bases, and 20 bases separated the two germline ends. The CDR3 region is CASSSALTGEGQPQHF. The CDR3 DNA follows: TGTGCCAGCAGTTCCGCCCTAACGGGGGAGGGGCAGCCCCAGCATTTT.

This clonotype was detected a few times. The chain joins TRBV15 to TRBJ2-1, with D perhaps matching TRBD2 (5 bases). Germline-derived CDR1 and CDR2 are LNHNV and YYDKDF (reference sequence). The V end lost 0 bases, the J end lost 0 bases, and 9 bases lay between the germline ends. The CDR3 length is 16 residues. The CDR3 DNA reads as TGTGCCACCAGCAGAGATCGCGGGTCCTCCTACAATGAGCAGTTCTTC. This encodes CATSRDRGSSYNEQFF.

This clonotype was found many times. The rearrangement uses TRBV20-1 and TRBJ2-3; 10 nucleotides match TRBD2. V dropped 4 bases and J dropped 0; count of bases not matched to a gene: 4. The germline V gene has CDR1 DFQATT and CDR2 SNEGSKA (reference sequence). This CDR3 has 15 amino acids. The CDR3 loop reads CSAIQLAGSTDTQYF. The CDR3 bases are TGCAGTGCTATCCAACTAGCGGGGAGCACAGATACGCAGTATTTT.